This is a list of T cell receptor beta chains from one sample in a study of OX40 agonist ivuxolimab in advanced cancers. The data were produced by immunoSEQ multiplex PCR, yet TCRdb's version contains in-frame clones alone and is incomplete. The table records roughly 25,000 clones, roughly 76% of them present only once. The specimen comprised CD4+ or CD8+ T cells sorted from blood, sampled in a trial of the OX40 agonist ivuxolimab. Source of these receptors: an adult with an advanced solid tumor such as melanoma, head and neck, liver or kidney cancer. The CDR3 runs from the conserved cysteine through the conserved F or W. The order of the fields is J gene, clone size, V gene, D gene, CDR3 protein, CDR3 DNA. D genes are given only for firm matches. Clone size is not always given. Where it is, it says once, few, many or a class for expanded clones.

TRBJ2-1	.	TRBV6-6	TRBD2	CASSGLAGGPYNEQFF	TGTGCCAGCAGCGGACTAGCGGGGGGGCCCTACAATGAGCAGTTCTTC
TRBJ2-3	.	TRBV9	TRBD1	CASSVWDRGPDTQYF	TGTGCCAGCAGCGTTTGGGACAGGGGGCCTGATACGCAGTATTTT
TRBJ2-1	.	TRBV27	TRBD1	CASSRTGGVEQFF	TGTGCCAGCAGTAGGACAGGGGGCGTTGAGCAGTTCTTC
TRBJ1-1	.	TRBV4-3	.	CASSQDVWTVSNTEAFF	TGCGCCAGCAGCCAAGATGTATGGACAGTCTCAAACACTGAAGCTTTCTTT
TRBJ2-1	.	TRBV29-1	.	CSVGQPLYNEQFF	TGCAGCGTTGGACAGCCGCTTTACAATGAGCAGTTCTTC
TRBJ1-1	few	TRBV7-9	.	CASSYGGQAEAFF	TGTGCCAGCAGCTACGGGGGGCAGGCTGAAGCTTTCTTT
TRBJ2-3	.	TRBV10-1	TRBD2	CASDSGGSTDTQYF	TGCGCCAGCGATAGCGGGGGTAGCACAGATACGCAGTATTTT
TRBJ2-7	.	TRBV7-6	.	CASSLSLAYEQYF	TGTGCCAGCAGCTTATCCCTAGCGTACGAGCAGTACTTC
TRBJ2-7	.	TRBV7-6	.	CASRGLGSYEQYF	TGTGCCAGCAGGGGGCTTGGCTCCTACGAGCAGTACTTC
TRBJ1-5	.	TRBV4-1	.	CASSQGLPSNQPQHF	TGCGCCAGCAGCCAAGGTCTACCTAGCAATCAGCCCCAGCATTTT
TRBJ2-1	.	TRBV4-1	.	CASSLVHGGGPSNEQFF	TGCGCCAGCAGTCTCGTTCATGGGGGGGGGCCGAGTAATGAGCAGTTCTTC
TRBJ1-5	.	TRBV2	.	CASSDDGPGQPQHF	TGTGCCAGCAGTGATGATGGACCCGGGCAGCCCCAGCATTTT
TRBJ2-7	.	TRBV9	TRBD2	CASSVASGGYEQYF	TGTGCCAGCAGCGTCGCTAGCGGGGGTTACGAGCAGTACTTC
TRBJ1-4	few	TRBV29-1	.	CSAKGGGEKLFF	TGCAGCGCCAAGGGAGGGGGGGAAAAACTGTTTTTT
TRBJ1-2	medium-sized	TRBV6-5	.	CATGTLDYGYTF	TGTGCCACCGGGACCTTAGACTATGGCTACACCTTC
TRBJ2-7	.	TRBV6-5	.	CASSYRGDSSYEQYF	TGTGCCAGCAGTTACAGGGGGGACAGCTCCTACGAGCAGTACTTC
TRBJ1-1	.	TRBV7-9	TRBD1	CASSPTGAGMNTEAFF	TGTGCCAGCAGCCCGACAGGGGCGGGGATGAACACTGAAGCTTTCTTT
TRBJ2-1	.	TRBV11-2	.	CASSPVRGSYNEQFF	TGTGCCAGCAGCCCAGTCCGGGGCTCCTACAATGAGCAGTTCTTC
TRBJ2-7	.	TRBV19	.	CATNSGQSYEQYF	TGTGCCACCAACTCCGGACAGTCCTACGAGCAGTACTTC
TRBJ2-7	.	TRBV27	TRBD1	CASSPYGQGEDYEQYF	TGTGCCAGCAGTCCCTACGGACAGGGGGAAGACTACGAGCAGTACTTC
TRBJ1-1	.	TRBV4-2	.	CASSQDPAAMNTEAFF	TGTGCCAGCAGCCAAGATCCGGCAGCAATGAACACTGAAGCTTTCTTT
TRBJ2-7	.	TRBV7-8	TRBD1	CASSSSGTALEQYF	TGTGCCAGCAGCTCATCCGGGACAGCCCTCGAGCAGTACTTC
TRBJ2-1	.	TRBV9	.	CASSGRLETEQFF	TGTGCCAGCAGCGGACGGCTAGAGACTGAGCAGTTCTTC
TRBJ1-2	.	TRBV7-6	TRBD1	CASSLGEGVGGGYGYTF	TGTGCCAGCAGCTTAGGAGAGGGGGTAGGGGGCGGCTATGGCTACACCTTC
TRBJ2-7	.	TRBV7-9	TRBD2	CASSAGASGAYEQYF	TGTGCCAGCAGCGCAGGTGCTAGCGGGGCCTACGAGCAGTACTTC
TRBJ1-1	.	TRBV9	.	CASSVAYGREAFF	TGTGCCAGCAGCGTAGCTTACGGTCGTGAAGCTTTCTTT
TRBJ2-3	once	TRBV7-7	.	CANEGPPDTQYF	TGTGCCAACGAGGGACCCCCAGATACGCAGTATTTT
TRBJ2-7	.	TRBV27	.	CASSVTDLSSYEQYF	TGTGCCAGCAGTGTGACAGATCTGAGCTCCTACGAGCAGTACTTC
TRBJ2-1	.	TRBV6-5	.	CASTPLLLTNEQFF	TGTGCCAGCACCCCTCTGCTCCTTACAAATGAGCAGTTCTTC
TRBJ1-1	few	TRBV28	.	CASSLRGLGTEAFF	TGTGCCAGCAGTTTACGGGGTTTGGGCACTGAAGCTTTCTTT
TRBJ2-7	.	TRBV10-2	TRBD1	CASMTGAYEQYF	TGCGCCAGCATGACAGGGGCCTACGAGCAGTACTTC
TRBJ2-3	once	TRBV7-3	.	CASSYGTSSTDTQYF	TGTGCCAGCAGCTATGGAACCTCTAGCACAGATACGCAGTATTTT
TRBJ1-6	.	TRBV5-8	TRBD1	CASSPRPGQEGDNSPLHF	TGTGCCAGCAGCCCTAGACCTGGACAGGAGGGAGATAATTCACCCCTCCACTTT
TRBJ2-3	.	TRBV13	.	CASSLQGSSTDTQYF	TGTGCCAGCAGCTTACAGGGGTCGAGCACAGATACGCAGTATTTT
TRBJ2-2	.	TRBV13	.	CASSADTGELFF	TGTGCCAGCAGCGCCGATACCGGGGAGCTGTTTTTT
TRBJ2-1	.	TRBV19	TRBD1	CASSIGTGNEQFF	TGTGCCAGTAGTATCGGGACAGGGAATGAGCAGTTCTTC
TRBJ1-2	few	TRBV4-1	.	CASSQEEGPRAYTF	TGCGCCAGCAGCCAAGAAGAGGGGCCTCGAGCCTACACCTTC
TRBJ2-1	.	TRBV7-2	.	CASSFAHGDYNEQFF	TGTGCCAGCAGCTTTGCGCATGGGGACTACAATGAGCAGTTCTTC
TRBJ2-3	.	TRBV9	.	CASSVAYRGGTQYF	TGTGCCAGCAGCGTAGCCTATCGAGGTGGGACGCAGTATTTT
TRBJ2-1	once	TRBV5-4	TRBD2	CASTLGLAGGDEQFF	TGTGCCAGCACCCTCGGGCTAGCGGGGGGGGATGAGCAGTTCTTC
TRBJ1-1	.	TRBV9	.	CASSLGPSRTEAFF	TGTGCCAGCAGCCTGGGGCCTTCTAGGACTGAAGCTTTCTTT
TRBJ2-1	.	TRBV11-1	TRBD2	CASSDSTGTSGGDDEQFF	TGTGCCAGCAGCGACTCCACCGGGACTAGCGGGGGGGATGATGAGCAGTTCTTC